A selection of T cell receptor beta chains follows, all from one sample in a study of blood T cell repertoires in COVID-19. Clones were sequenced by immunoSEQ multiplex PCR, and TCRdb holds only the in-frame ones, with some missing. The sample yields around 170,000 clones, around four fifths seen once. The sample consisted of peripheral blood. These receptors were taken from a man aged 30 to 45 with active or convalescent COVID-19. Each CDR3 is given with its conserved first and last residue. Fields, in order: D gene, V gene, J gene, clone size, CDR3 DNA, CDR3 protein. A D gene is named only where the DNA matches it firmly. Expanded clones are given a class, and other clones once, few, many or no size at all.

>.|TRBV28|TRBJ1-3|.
TGTGCCAGCAGTCAAGAGAGCTCTGGAAACACCATATATTTT
CASSQESSGNTIYF
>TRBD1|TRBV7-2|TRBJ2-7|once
TGTGCCAGCAGCTTACACCCGGGACAGCCCTACGAGCAGTACTTC
CASSLHPGQPYEQYF
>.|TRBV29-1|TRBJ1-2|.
TGCAGCTTCCGTTCGCGGGCCGGAGGCTACACCTTC
CSFRSRAGGYTF
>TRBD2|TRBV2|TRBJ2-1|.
TGTGCCAGCAGCGGACTAGCGGGAGATCACGAGCAGTTCTTC
CASSGLAGDHEQFF
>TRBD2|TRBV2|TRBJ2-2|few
TGTGCCAGCAAGGGAGGGGAGAGGGCCGGGGAGCTGTTTTTT
CASKGGERAGELFF
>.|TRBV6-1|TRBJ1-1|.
TGTGCCAGCAGTGAATCGAGGAGGGACACTGAAGCTTTCTTT
CASSESRRDTEAFF
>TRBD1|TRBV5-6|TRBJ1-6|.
TGTGCCAGCAGCCTACAGGGGCAGGGATCACCCCTCCACTTT
CASSLQGQGSPLHF
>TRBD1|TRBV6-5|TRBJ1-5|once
TGTGCCAGCAGTTCAACCCCGGGACAGGTGGATCAGCCCCAGCATTTT
CASSSTPGQVDQPQHF
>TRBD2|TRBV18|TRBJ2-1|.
TGTGCCAGCTCGCAGACTAGCGGGGGAGCCTACAATGAGCAGTTCTTC
CASSQTSGGAYNEQFF
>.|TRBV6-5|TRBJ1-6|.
TGTGCCAGCAAACCGACAGCCTCTAATTCACCCCTCCACTTT
CASKPTASNSPLHF
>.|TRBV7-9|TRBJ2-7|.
TGTGCCAGCAGCTTATCGCCCGAGAGGTCCTACGAGCAGTACTTC
CASSLSPERSYEQYF
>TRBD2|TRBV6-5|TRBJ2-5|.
TGTGCCAGCAGTTACTCTGGCGGGGGGCCGGGGGAGACCCAGTACTTC
CASSYSGGGPGETQYF
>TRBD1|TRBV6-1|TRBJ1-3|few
TGTGCCAGCAGTGAAGAGGCAGGGGGTGGAAACACCATATATTTT
CASSEEAGGGNTIYF
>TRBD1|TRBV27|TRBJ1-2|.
TGTGCCAGCAGTTTACGGACAGGCTATGGCTACACCTTC
CASSLRTGYGYTF
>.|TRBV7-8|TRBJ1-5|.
TGTGCCAGCAGCTTAGCCCCCGGGGTAAAGGATCAGCCCCAGCATTTT
CASSLAPGVKDQPQHF
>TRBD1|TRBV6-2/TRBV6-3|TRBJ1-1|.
TGTGCCAGCAGTCGCCCCCACAGGGGGCTGGTGACTGAAGCTTTCTTT
CASSRPHRGLVTEAFF
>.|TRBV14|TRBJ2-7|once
TGTGCCAGCAGCCAAGTTGCGGATACACCCTACGAGCAGTACTTC
CASSQVADTPYEQYF
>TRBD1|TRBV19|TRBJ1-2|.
TGTGCCAGTAGTATACCCCCGGGCAGGGGGGACTATGGCTACACCTTC
CASSIPPGRGDYGYTF
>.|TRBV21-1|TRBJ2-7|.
TGTGCCAGCAGCACTCGTGCGAGACGGGAGGGCCACTACGAGCAGTACTTC
CASSTRARREGHYEQYF
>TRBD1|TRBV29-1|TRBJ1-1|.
TGCAGTGGGGACAGGAACACTGAAGCTTTCTTT
CSGDRNTEAFF
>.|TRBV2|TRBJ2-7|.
TGTGCCAGCAGACATAAATTTCTCGGGACATCCGGCGAGCAGTACTTC
CASRHKFLGTSGEQYF
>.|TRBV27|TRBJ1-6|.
TGTGCCAGCAGTTCCTCCAGGGGAGATAATTCACCCCTCCACTTT
CASSSSRGDNSPLHF
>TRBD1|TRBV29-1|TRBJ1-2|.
TGCAGCGTTGCTAAACAGGGGGCCGACTATGGCTACACCTTC
CSVAKQGADYGYTF
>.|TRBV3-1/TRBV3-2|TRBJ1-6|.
TGTGCCAGCAGTCGAGGGAGGGAGTCACCCCTCCACTTT
CASSRGRESPLHF
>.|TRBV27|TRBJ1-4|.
TGTGCCAGCAGTGGGGGGGCGGGCGAAAAACTGTTTTTT
CASSGGAGEKLFF
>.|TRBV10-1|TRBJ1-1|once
TGCGCCAGCAAGGAAACAGGCCTCGGGACTGAAGCTTTCTTT
CASKETGLGTEAFF
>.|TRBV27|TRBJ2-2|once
TGTGCCAGCAGTCAAATCAGGGCCGGGGAGCTGTTTTTT
CASSQIRAGELFF
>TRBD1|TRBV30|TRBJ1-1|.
TGTGCCTGGTGGGGGACAGGGGACACTGAAGCTTTTTTT
CAWWGTGDTEAFF
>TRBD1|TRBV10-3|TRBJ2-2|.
TGTGCCATCAGCCCGGGACAGGGGACGAACACCGGGGAGCTGTTTTTT
CAISPGQGTNTGELFF
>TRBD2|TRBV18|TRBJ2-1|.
TGTGCCAGCTCACTATTAGCGCTCCGGGGGGATGAGCAGTTCTTC
CASSLLALRGDEQFF
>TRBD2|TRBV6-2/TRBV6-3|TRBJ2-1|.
TGTGCCAGCAGTTACCTACCAAGAGTGGCGGGAGTCGTCCATGAGCAGTTCTTC
CASSYLPRVAGVVHEQFF
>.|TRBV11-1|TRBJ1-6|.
TGTGCCAGCAGCTTAGGCCCAGGGAAATCACCCCTCCACTTT
CASSLGPGKSPLHF
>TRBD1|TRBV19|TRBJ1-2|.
TGTGCCAGTAATAGGAAGGTCTCAGGGGGCGATCGCGGTGGCTACACCTTC
CASNRKVSGGDRGGYTF
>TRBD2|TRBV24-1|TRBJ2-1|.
TGTGCCACCAGTGACCTTGGGACTAGCGGGAGCTCGGACAATGAGCAGTTCTTC
CATSDLGTSGSSDNEQFF
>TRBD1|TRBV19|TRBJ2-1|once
TGTGCCAGTAGTAAGGCACAGGGGGCCGTCTATGAGCAGTTCTTC
CASSKAQGAVYEQFF
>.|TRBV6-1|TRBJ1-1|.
TGTGCCAGCAGTGGACAGGAGTACGGAAAGGACACTGAAGCTTTCTTT
CASSGQEYGKDTEAFF
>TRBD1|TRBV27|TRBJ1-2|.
TGTGCCAGCAGTTTTTCAGGGGGCGGGGATGGCTACACCTTC
CASSFSGGGDGYTF
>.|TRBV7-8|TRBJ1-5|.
TGTGCCAGCAGCTCCTGGGGGGGGGTTAGCAATCAGCCCCAGCATTTT
CASSSWGGVSNQPQHF
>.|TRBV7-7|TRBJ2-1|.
TGTGCTAGCAGCTTAGGATACAACAATGAGCAGTTCTTC
CASSLGYNNEQFF
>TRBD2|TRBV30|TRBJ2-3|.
TGTGCCTGGAGGAAGGGACTAGGGGGCACAGATACGCAGTATTTT
CAWRKGLGGTDTQYF
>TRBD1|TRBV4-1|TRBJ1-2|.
TGCGCCAGCAGCCCCGGGACAGGGGGACAAAACTATGGCTACACCTTC
CASSPGTGGQNYGYTF
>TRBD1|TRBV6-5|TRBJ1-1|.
TGTGCCAGCAATCGAAGGGACAGGGGGCCTGAAGCTTTCTTT
CASNRRDRGPEAFF
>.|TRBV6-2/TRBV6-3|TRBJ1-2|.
TGTGCCAGCAGTTATTTCCGGTACTATGGCTACACCTTC
CASSYFRYYGYTF
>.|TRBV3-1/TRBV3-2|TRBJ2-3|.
TGTGCCAGCAGCCAAGGACTGGGCACAGATACGCAGTATTTT
CASSQGLGTDTQYF
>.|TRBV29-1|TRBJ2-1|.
TGCAGCGTTGACGGGTCCTACAATGAGCAGTTCTTC
CSVDGSYNEQFF
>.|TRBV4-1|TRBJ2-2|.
TGCGCCAGCAGCCAAGCCCCGGGACAAGGACCCTCGTCCGGGGAGCTGTTTTTT
CASSQAPGQGPSSGELFF
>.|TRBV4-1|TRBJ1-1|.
TGCGCCAGCAGCCATGGCAGGGAGGGGACTGAAGCTTTCTTT
CASSHGREGTEAFF
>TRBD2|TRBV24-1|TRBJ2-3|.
TGTGCCACCAGTGATCCGATCGGACTAGCGGGGGCCGGCAGGACAGATACGCAGTATTTT
CATSDPIGLAGAGRTDTQYF
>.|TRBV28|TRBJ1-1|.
TGTGCCACCATTTCCCCCTCATCCGGGTATTTGAGCACTGAAGCTTTCTTT
CATISPSSGYLSTEAFF
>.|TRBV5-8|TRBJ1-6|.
TGTGCCAGCAGCCTCGCTGAAGGGGGGGGAAATTCACCCCTCCACTTT
CASSLAEGGGNSPLHF
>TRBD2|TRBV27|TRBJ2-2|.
TGTGCCAGCAGCTGGACTAGCGCCACCGGGGAGCTGTTTTTT
CASSWTSATGELFF
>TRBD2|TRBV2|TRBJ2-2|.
TGTGCCAGTTTAGGGGAGAGCGGGAAATCCGCGAACACCGGGGAGCTGTTTTTT
CASLGESGKSANTGELFF
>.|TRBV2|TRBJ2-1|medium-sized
TGTGCCAGCAGGGACGGGTTAGGGGTCAATGAGCAGTTCTTC
CASRDGLGVNEQFF
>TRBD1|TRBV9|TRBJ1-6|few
TGTGCCAGCAGCGCACGGGACAGGCAAAGCTCCTATAATTCACCCCTCCACTTT
CASSARDRQSSYNSPLHF
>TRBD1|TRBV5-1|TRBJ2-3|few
TGCGCCAGCAGCTTGGTCCAGGACAGGGGGAGAGATACGCAGTATTTT
CASSLVQDRGRDTQYF
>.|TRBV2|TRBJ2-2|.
TGTGCCAGCAGTGAAAACAGAGGGCTTAAGGGCGGGGAGCTGTTTTTT
CASSENRGLKGGELFF